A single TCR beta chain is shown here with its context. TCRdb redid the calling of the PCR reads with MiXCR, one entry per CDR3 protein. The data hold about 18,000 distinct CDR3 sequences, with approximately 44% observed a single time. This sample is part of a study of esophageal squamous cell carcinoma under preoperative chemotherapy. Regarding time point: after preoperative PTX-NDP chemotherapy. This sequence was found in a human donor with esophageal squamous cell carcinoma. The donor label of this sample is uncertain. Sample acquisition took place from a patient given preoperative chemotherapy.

For the CDR3, the DNA is TGTGCCAGCAGTCCTAGAAAAGCGTGGGACATGGACACCGGGGAGCTGTTTTTT. Residues: CASSPRKAWDMDTGELFF. This sequence joins TRBV12-3 or TRBV12-4 and TRBJ2-2; D possibly corresponds to TRBD1 (6 bases). V was shortened by 5 bases and J by 3 bases, with 22 bases between the two germline ends. The CDR3 runs 18 residues.